This note documents a single T cell receptor (beta chain) sequence. As yet, its antigen is unknown. These data belong to a study of a mutant IDH1 vaccine in newly diagnosed glioma. About the study: Treated patients were around 60% male, about 38% female, mean age approximately 41 years. General study points: Immune responses induced by vaccination arose in approximately 92% of the patients. Changes to the top peripheral T cell clonotypes appeared unrelated to pseudoprogression.

The table came from immunoSEQ multiplex PCR; TCRdb's copy has only in-frame clones and leaves some out. Here the sample spans 30,000 to 35,000 clones, approximately 91% being singletons. The sample's time point: baseline, week 1 (first vaccination visit). Indicated treatment: pre-vaccination baseline after standard-of-care therapy. Those who donated had recent WHO grade 3 or 4 IDH1-mutant, ATRX-lost astrocytomas. The V and J ends lost 0 bases and 4 bases, in that order; junction bases with no gene match: 3. CDR1 is LGHNA, CDR2 YSLEER, per germline. This CDR3 spans 15 amino acids. The specimen was PBMCs, collected from a glioma patient treated with radiotherapy, temozolomide or both. The clonotype comes from a woman between 40 and 50 years old with glioma. The V gene is TRBV4-3, the J gene TRBJ1-5; TRBD1 aligns across 7 bases. This CDR3 reads CASSQDLGQNQPQHF. The DNA of the CDR3 is TGCGCCAGCAGCCAAGATCTGGGACAGAATCAGCCCCAGCATTTT.